This T cell receptor beta chain derives from a study of Ad26.COV2.S vaccination and SARS-CoV-2 variants. Study-level background: Intramuscular Ad26.COV2.S doses were given once or twice, 56 days apart.

Notes on the study in general: Comparable non-spike TCR breadth was observed in vaccine and placebo recipients. There was reportedly substantial breadth in spike-specific CD8+ and CD4+ T cell responses after vaccination.

There are 17 residues in the CDR3. The data were produced by immunoSEQ multiplex PCR, yet TCRdb's version contains in-frame clones alone and is incomplete. The table records 350,000 to 450,000 clones, 83% of them present only once. Treatment denoted: 19 received Ad26.COV2.S at low or high dose, single or two shots; roughly five received placebo; per-sample allocation not given. Following the first vaccine or placebo injection, samples were taken on day 63. What was given as vaccine was an Ad26 vector encoding Wuhan-strain SARS-CoV-2 spike. In the case of this clone: The target antigen is unknown.

Here the sequenced sample was peripheral blood, taken in a trial of Ad26.COV2.S vaccine versus placebo. The V call is TRBV21-1, the J call TRBJ1-5. TRBV21-1 is classified as a pseudogene. The receptor comes from a person aged 18 to 65 who received the Ad26.COV2.S COVID-19 vaccine or a placebo. Here the CDR3 reads CASSNMRGGNSNQPQHF. CDR3 nucleotides: TGTGCCAGCAGCAATATGAGGGGTGGGAATAGCAATCAGCCCCAGCATTTT.